Each of the 9 T cell receptor beta chains below was sequenced from the same sample in a study of T cells in Graves' hyperthyroidism and ophthalmopathy. The CDR3 regions of TCR beta were amplified from RNA transcripts. The HTBI primer set was used in a first-round RT-PCR of the TCR CDR3. TCRdb redid the calling of the multiplex PCR reads with MiXCR, one entry per CDR3 protein. The repertoire holds more than 500,000 distinct CDR3 sequences, with roughly 15% as singletons. Sequenced input: blood. The source is a woman under 40 with Graves' ophthalmopathy.

The genes are TRBV5-6 and TRBJ2-7; D is possibly TRBD2 (5 bases). This CDR3 is 15 amino acids long. In germline, CDR1 is SGHDT, CDR2 YYEEEE. V was pared by 5 bases and J by 2 bases, with 17 bases between. The CDR3 DNA reads TGTGCCAGCAGGGTTGAGGGCCGTAGTCCCTACGAGCAGTACTTC. It yields the protein CASRVEGRSPYEQYF.

This clonotype was detected many times. The chain combines TRBV7-6 with TRBJ2-5, with D perhaps matching TRBD2 (6 bases). The CDR3 sequence is 17 residues long. Trimming took off 5 bases at V and 2 bases at J, with 21 bases between the two ends. The germline V gene encodes CDR1 SGHVS and CDR2 FNYEAQ. This CDR3 is CASSHVDRAGGQETQYF. The CDR3 region has the DNA TGTGCCAGCAGCCACGTGGATAGGGCCGGGGGTCAAGAGACCCAGTACTTC.

Only a few counts were recorded for this clonotype. This may be a read error: a much more frequent sequence differs by one nucleotide. The chain uses TRBV12-3 or TRBV12-4 and TRBJ1-6; unclear D gene. Trimming pared 5 bases from V and 5 bases from J, leaving 16 bases between. The CDR3 has 16 amino acids. CDR3 sequence reads: CASSRTEGIHNSPLHF. The DNA of the CDR3 is TGTGCCAGCAGTAGGACGGAAGGAATCCATAATTCACCCCTCCACTTT.

This chain links TRBV29-1 with TRBJ2-7; D may be TRBD1 or TRBD2 (5 bases each). Looked up from germline, CDR1 is SQVTM and CDR2 is ANQGSEA. V gave up 6 bases and J gave up 7 bases, with 16 bases separating them. The length of the CDR3 is 12 residues. CDR3 DNA sequence: TGCAGCGTACCGGGATCAGGGATAGAGCAGTACTTC. This sequence encodes CSVPGSGIEQYF.

The table lists this clonotype with many counts. The rearrangement joins TRBV20-1 to TRBJ2-5, with 8 bases that match TRBD2. The V and J ends lost 0 bases and 5 bases, in that order; junction bases with no gene match: 8. The CDR3 runs to 15 residues. From germline, CDR1 is DFQATT and CDR2 SNEGSKA (reference sequence). This chain's CDR3 is CSARDPSGPRETQYF. DNA for the CDR3: TGCAGTGCTAGAGATCCTAGCGGGCCTCGTGAGACCCAGTACTTC.

This rearrangement joins TRBV13 to TRBJ2-6, with 10 bases identical to TRBD2. The CDR3 loop spans 17 amino acids. Germline CDR1 reads PRHDT; CDR2 reads FYEKMQ (reference sequence). With V trimmed by 6 bases and J by 2 bases, 7 bases remained unmatched. The CDR3, as DNA: TGTGCCAGCAGACGAGCGGGAGGGCCCCCTGGGGCCAACGTCCTGACTTTC. Translation: CASRRAGGPPGANVLTF.

This clonotype was detected a few times. The chain employs TRBV9 and TRBJ2-3, with 8 nucleotides matching TRBD1. The germline CDR1 and CDR2 sequences are SGDLS and YYNGEE. The CDR3 runs 15 residues. V trimming: 0 bases; J trimming: 4 bases; junction bases outside the gene matches: 4. The CDR3 spells CASSVARTGSDTQYF. As DNA, the CDR3 is TGTGCCAGCAGCGTAGCCCGGACAGGGTCAGATACGCAGTATTTT.

This clonotype was detected a few times. V gene TRBV12-3 or TRBV12-4 combines with J gene TRBJ1-2; 7 bases map to TRBD1. Trimming cost V 5 bases and J 4 bases; bases outside gene matches: 7. This CDR3 has 14 residues. In DNA, the CDR3 is TGTGCCAGCAGTCCACAGGGGCACAGCTATGGCTACACCTTC. This sequence encodes CASSPQGHSYGYTF.

This clonotype has more than one count but fewer than ten. The chain joins TRBV2 to TRBJ2-7; TRBD1 might be the D (7 bases). The CDR3 is 16 amino acids. V shed 3 bases and J shed 2 bases, with 17 bases lying between them. Germline lookup yields CDR1 SNHLY and CDR2 FYNNEI. The CDR3 region has the DNA TGTGCCAGCAGTGATAGGAGGGACAGAAATACCTACGAGCAGTACTTC. Its translation: CASSDRRDRNTYEQYF.